The 20 T cell receptor beta chains below all came from one sample that was sequenced in a study of blood T cell repertoires in COVID-19. Profiled with immunoSEQ multiplex PCR; TCRdb holds only in-frame clones, not every one. The data show over 150,000 clones, 80% to 90% seen once. What was sequenced was peripheral blood. Receptor source: a man aged 45 to 65 with active or convalescent COVID-19.

The chain carries TRBV29-1 and TRBJ2-7; maybe TRBD2 (6 bases). The V and J ends lost 7 bases and 0 bases respectively, with 7 bases between them. The CDR3 consists of 11 residues. Germline values: CDR1 SQVTM, CDR2 ANQGSEA. CDR3 nucleotides: TGCAGCGCCGGGAGCTCCTACGAGCAGTACTTC. Its protein product is CSAGSSYEQYF.

The V and J genes are TRBV18 and TRBJ2-7; possible D gene TRBD2, 5 bases. The CDR3 runs to 12 residues. Trimming pared 1 base from V and 7 bases from J, leaving 8 bases between. The germline V gene has CDR1 KGHSH and CDR2 LQKENI. In DNA, the CDR3 is TGTGCCAGCTCACCACTAGCGCGTGAGCAGTACTTC. It translates to CASSPLAREQYF. Full variable domain (remainder filled in from reference TRBV18 and TRBJ2-7): NAGVMQNPRHLVRRRGQEARLRCSPMKGHSHVYWYRQLPEEGLKFMVYLQKENIIDESGMPKERFSAEFPKEGPSILRIQQVVRGDSAAYFCASSPLAREQYFGPGTRLTVT.

The V and J genes are TRBV4-3 and TRBJ1-1, with D possibly matching TRBD1 (5 bases). Germline V gene lookup returns CDR1 LGHNA and CDR2 YSLEER. Trimming removed 1 base at V and 4 bases at J, with 10 bases between. CDR3 length equals 14 residues. The CDR3 region is CASSQGSGITEAFF. In DNA, the CDR3 is TGCGCCAGCAGCCAAGGTTCAGGGATCACTGAAGCTTTCTTT.

V and J are TRBV10-3 and TRBJ2-7, with a weak D call TRBD2 (5 bases). The germline V gene has CDR1 ENHRY and CDR2 SYGVKD. V lost 1 base and J lost 3, with 7 bases in between. CDR3 length: 13 amino acids. The CDR3 protein is CAISELGVYEQYF. In DNA form, the CDR3 reads TGTGCCATCAGTGAGTTGGGAGTCTACGAGCAGTACTTC.

V is TRBV14 and J is TRBJ1-2, with 7 bases aligning to TRBD1. Trimming cost V 1 base and J 7 bases; bases outside gene matches: 9. The length of the CDR3 is 15 residues. Germline V gene lookup returns CDR1 SGHDN and CDR2 FVKESK. Written as DNA, the CDR3 is TGTGCCAGCAGCCAAGTTCCGGGACAGATGTCTGGCTACACCTTC. Its protein is CASSQVPGQMSGYTF.

This chain joins TRBV18 and TRBJ2-1, with 8 nucleotides matching TRBD1. CDR3 length: 16 residues. After removal of 3 bases from V and 1 base from J, the junction contained 5 bases not matched to a gene. Germline loops: CDR1 KGHSH, CDR2 LQKENI. The CDR3 bases are TGTGCCAGCTCACCTTCCGGGACAGGTTCCTACAATGAGCAGTTCTTC. This encodes CASSPSGTGSYNEQFF.

CDR3 sequence (DNA): TGTGCCTGGTCCAGACCCAGGGGCAGACAGTGGGCCAACTATGGCTACACCTTC. Its translation: CAWSRPRGRQWANYGYTF. V and J are TRBV30 and TRBJ1-2, with D perhaps matching TRBD1 (6 bases). This CDR3 is built from 18 residues. The germline V gene has CDR1 GTSNPN and CDR2 SVGIG (reference sequence). V lost 5 bases and J 2 bases, leaving 27 bases between the germline ends.

The genes are TRBV19 and TRBJ1-5; weak D call: TRBD1 (6 bases). Per germline, CDR1 LNHDA and CDR2 SQIVND (reference sequence). The CDR3 runs 16 residues. V lost 3 bases to trimming and J lost 2 bases, with 14 bases between them. Written as DNA, the CDR3 is TGTGCCAGTAGTATGGCAGCGGGGGCTCGCAATCAGCCCCAGCATTTT. This encodes CASSMAAGARNQPQHF.

The chain links TRBV2 to TRBJ1-3; TRBD1 is a possible D gene (5 bases). From germline, CDR1 is SNHLY and CDR2 FYNNEI. Trimming took 7 bases from V and 3 from J, leaving 13 bases between them. The CDR3 sequence is 14 residues long. In nucleotides, the CDR3 is TGTGCCAGCACCATGACCAGGGTTGGAAACACCATATATTTT. It codes for CASTMTRVGNTIYF.

The J gene is TRBJ1-1, the V gene TRBV5-1, with 8 bases matching TRBD1. Germline CDR1 SGHRS, CDR2 YFSETQ. This CDR3 region has 15 residues. V lost 0 bases to trimming and J lost 1 base; unmatched junction nucleotides: 2. CDR3 nucleotide sequence: TGCGCCAGCAGCTTGGTACAGGGGGGGAACACTGAAGCTTTCTTT. Protein: CASSLVQGGNTEAFF.

The CDR3 protein is CASSPGGGSTEAFF. CDR3 DNA sequence: TGTGCCAGCAGCCCCGGGGGAGGGAGCACTGAAGCTTTCTTT. V usage is TRBV6-5 and J usage is TRBJ1-1; D might be TRBD1 (5 bases). The CDR3 loop spans 14 amino acids. Per the germline V gene, CDR1 is MNHEY and CDR2 is SVGAGI. With 6 bases removed from V and 4 bases from J, the gap between germline ends came to 15 bases.

The V and J genes are TRBV28 and TRBJ1-5; TRBD1 matches at 7 bases. The CDR3 contains 15 residues. Trimming removed 5 bases from V and 10 bases from J; junction bases left unmatched: 14. Per the germline V gene, CDR1 is MDHEN and CDR2 is SYDVKM. The CDR3 DNA reads as TGTGCCAGCAGTCCACAGGGGACGGGGGGGCGCCCCCAGCATTTT. Encoded protein: CASSPQGTGGRPQHF.

This clone came up a few times. The chain combines TRBV7-6 with TRBJ2-3; a possible D gene is TRBD2 (5 bases). The CDR3 is 15 amino acids. The germline V gene encodes CDR1 SGHVS and CDR2 FNYEAQ. V lost 5 bases to trimming and J lost 4 bases, with 16 bases between them. CDR3: CASSPSLAEADTQYF. DNA for the CDR3: TGTGCCAGCAGCCCTTCCCTCGCGGAGGCAGATACGCAGTATTTT.

The chain recombines TRBV4-1 with TRBJ1-1; no clear D gene. With 7 bases removed from V and 0 bases from J, the gap between germline ends came to 12 bases. There are 14 residues in the CDR3. Germline values: CDR1 MGHRA, CDR2 YSYEKL. In DNA, the CDR3 is TGCGCCAGCACTTTGGGCAGGTTGAACACTGAAGCTTTCTTT. Translated, it gives CASTLGRLNTEAFF.

The rearrangement links TRBV5-1 to TRBJ2-7; 8 nucleotides match TRBD1. Germline-derived CDR1 and CDR2 are SGHRS and YFSETQ. The CDR3 runs 14 residues. The junction had 3 bases not matched to a gene; V was cut back by 0 bases and J by 4 bases. CDR3 region: CASSLAQGVYEQYF. The CDR3 nucleotides are TGCGCCAGCAGCTTGGCACAGGGGGTATACGAGCAGTACTTC.

The table lists this clone with a count of one. V is TRBV18 and J is TRBJ2-2; 11 nucleotides line up with TRBD2. V lost 4 bases to trimming and J lost 4 bases; unmatched junction nucleotides: 2. The CDR3 covers 15 residues. Germline V lookup: CDR1 KGHSH, CDR2 LQKENI. The CDR3 region has the DNA TGTGCCAGCTCACGACTAGCGGGACTCACCGGGGAGCTGTTTTTT. Translated, it gives CASSRLAGLTGELFF.

This clone has a handful of counts. The chain uses TRBV3-1 (or the pseudogene TRBV3-2) and TRBJ1-1, with 9 bases fitting TRBD1. Losses at the gene ends were 6 bases for V and 4 bases for J; bases not matched to a gene: 9. The CDR3 runs 15 residues. Germline V gene lookup returns CDR1 LGHDT and CDR2 YNNKEL (reference sequence). In DNA form, the CDR3 reads TGTGCCAGCAGTTGGGACAGGGTCCTGGGCACTGAAGCTTTCTTT. Encoded protein: CASSWDRVLGTEAFF.

This chain uses TRBV3-1 (or the pseudogene TRBV3-2) with TRBJ2-7, with 11 nucleotides matching TRBD2. Trimming took 4 bases from V and 1 from J; bases not matched to a gene: 9. This CDR3 spans 17 amino acids. Germline lookup yields CDR1 LGHDT and CDR2 YNNKEL (reference sequence). DNA of the CDR3: TGTGCCAGCAGCCTCTATACTAGCGGGAGCAAATCCTACGAGCAGTACTTC. It specifies CASSLYTSGSKSYEQYF.

The chain has TRBV27 and TRBJ2-7; 8 bases line up with TRBD1. V was pared by 4 bases and J by 1 base, with 6 bases of the junction left unmatched. Germline V gene lookup returns CDR1 MNHEY and CDR2 SMNVEV (reference sequence). The length of the CDR3 is 15 residues. The CDR3, as DNA: TGTGCCAGCAGTTCCCCGGACAGGGCTTCCTACGAGCAGTACTTC. Translating gives CASSSPDRASYEQYF.

The CDR3 sequence is CASSPTSGRASGELFF. The CDR3 DNA sequence: TGTGCCAGCAGCCCTACTAGCGGGAGGGCCTCCGGGGAGCTGTTTTTT. The rearrangement uses TRBV7-9 and TRBJ2-2; 13 bases are shared with TRBD2. Germline-derived CDR1 and CDR2 are SEHNR and FQNEAQ (reference sequence). The CDR3 loop spans 16 amino acids. V lost 5 bases, J lost 6 bases, and 6 bases stayed unmatched.